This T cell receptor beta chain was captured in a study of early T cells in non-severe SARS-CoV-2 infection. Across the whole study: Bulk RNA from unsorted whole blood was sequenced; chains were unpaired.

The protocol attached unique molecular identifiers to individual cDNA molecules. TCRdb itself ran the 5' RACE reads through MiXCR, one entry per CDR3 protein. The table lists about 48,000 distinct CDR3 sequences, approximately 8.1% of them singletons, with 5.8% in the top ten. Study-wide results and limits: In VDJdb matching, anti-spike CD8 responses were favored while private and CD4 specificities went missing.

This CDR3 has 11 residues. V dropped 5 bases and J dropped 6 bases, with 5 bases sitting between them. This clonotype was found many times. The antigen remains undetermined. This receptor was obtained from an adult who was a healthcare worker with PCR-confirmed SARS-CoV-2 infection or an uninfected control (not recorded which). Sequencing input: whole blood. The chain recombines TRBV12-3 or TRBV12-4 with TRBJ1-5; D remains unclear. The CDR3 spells CASSVLQPQHF. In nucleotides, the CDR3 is TGTGCCAGCAGTGTTCTTCAGCCCCAGCATTTT.